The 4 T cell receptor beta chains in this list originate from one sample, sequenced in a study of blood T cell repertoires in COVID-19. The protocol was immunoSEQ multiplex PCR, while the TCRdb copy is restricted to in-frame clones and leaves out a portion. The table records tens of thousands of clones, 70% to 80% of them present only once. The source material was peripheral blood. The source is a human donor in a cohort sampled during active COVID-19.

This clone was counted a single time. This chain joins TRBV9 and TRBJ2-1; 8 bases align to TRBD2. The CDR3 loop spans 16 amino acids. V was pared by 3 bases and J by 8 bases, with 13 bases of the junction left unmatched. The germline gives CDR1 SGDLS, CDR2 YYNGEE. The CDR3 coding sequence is TGTGCCAGCAGCGCCCCCGGGACTAGTACTTCCGATGAGCAGTTCTTC. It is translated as CASSAPGTSTSDEQFF.

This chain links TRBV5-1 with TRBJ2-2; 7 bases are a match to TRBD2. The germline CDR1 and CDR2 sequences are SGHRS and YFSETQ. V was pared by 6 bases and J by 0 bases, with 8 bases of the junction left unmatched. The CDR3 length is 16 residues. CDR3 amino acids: CASIFASGTNTGELFF. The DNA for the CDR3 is TGCGCCAGCATCTTCGCTAGCGGTACGAACACCGGGGAGCTGTTTTTT.

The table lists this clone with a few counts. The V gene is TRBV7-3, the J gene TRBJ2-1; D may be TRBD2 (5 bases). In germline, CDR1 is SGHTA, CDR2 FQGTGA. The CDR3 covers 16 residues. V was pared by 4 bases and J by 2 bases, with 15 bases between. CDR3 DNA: TGTGCCAGCAGCTCATTCGTGGGAGAGGCCTACAATGAGCAGTTCTTC. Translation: CASSSFVGEAYNEQFF.

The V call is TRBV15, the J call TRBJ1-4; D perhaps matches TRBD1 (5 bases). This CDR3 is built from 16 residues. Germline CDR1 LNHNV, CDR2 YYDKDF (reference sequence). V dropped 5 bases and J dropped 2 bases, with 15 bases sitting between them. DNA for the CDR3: TGTGCCACCAGCCGGGGGGACTGGGGGACTAATGAAAAACTGTTTTTT. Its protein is CATSRGDWGTNEKLFF.